The 14 T cell receptor beta chains below all came from one sample that was sequenced in a study of post-analysis software for immune sequencing data. Each TCR beta cDNA library carried unique molecular identifiers. Using its own MiXCR run on the PCR reads, TCRdb lists one record per CDR3 protein. The sample contains under 200,000 distinct CDR3 sequences, 36% of which appear only once. The sequences come from blood, collected after autologous hematopoietic stem cell transplantation. These TCRs come from a girl aged 5 to 17 with multiple sclerosis.

This clonotype came up a few times. This rearrangement joins TRBV18 to TRBJ1-2, with 7 bases matching TRBD1. J lost 4 bases, V lost 6 bases, and 14 bases had no gene match. The CDR3 is 16 amino acids. The germline V gene encodes CDR1 KGHSH and CDR2 LQKENI. CDR3 sequence: CASSPSGTDYIYGYTF. DNA for the CDR3: TGTGCCAGCTCGCCTTCCGGGACAGACTATATCTATGGCTACACCTTC.

The chain uses TRBV3-1 and TRBJ2-7; TRBD2 agrees at 11 bases. The germline CDR1 and CDR2 sequences are LGHDT and YNNKEL (reference sequence). Unmatched junction bases numbered 8, after V lost 4 bases and J lost 6 bases. CDR3 length: 15 amino acids. This CDR3 reads CASSRQLAGVSEQYF. Here the CDR3 DNA reads TGTGCCAGCAGCCGCCAACTAGCGGGAGTCTCCGAGCAGTACTTC.

The gene calls are TRBV3-1 and TRBJ1-2; maybe TRBD1 (5 bases). V was pared by 6 bases and J by 1 base, with 9 bases between. The CDR3 is 13 amino acids. From germline, CDR1 is LGHDT and CDR2 YNNKEL (reference sequence). CDR3 region: CASSPGVNYGYTF. DNA of the CDR3: TGTGCCAGCAGTCCGGGGGTTAACTATGGCTACACCTTC.

The chain has TRBV5-1 and TRBJ2-3, with D perhaps TRBD2 (5 bases). The CDR3 length is 16 residues. The ends were cut back, 0 bases at V and 1 base at J, with 12 bases in the middle. Germline CDR1 reads SGHRS; CDR2 reads YFSETQ. The CDR3 protein is CASSLGLAEGTDTQYF. Here the CDR3 DNA reads TGCGCCAGCAGCTTGGGCCTAGCAGAGGGCACAGATACGCAGTATTTT.

The chain combines TRBV6-1 with TRBJ2-4, with TRBD2 as a possible D gene (6 bases). Per the germline V gene, CDR1 is MNHNS and CDR2 is SASEGT. The CDR3 loop spans 16 amino acids. Trimming took 7 bases from V and 9 from J, leaving 25 bases between them. CDR3: CASTGLDGDSVGIQYF. In DNA, the CDR3 is TGTGCCAGCACCGGATTGGATGGGGACTCGGTAGGCATTCAGTACTTC.

The sample holds a few counts of this clonotype. The rearrangement joins TRBV4-1 to TRBJ2-2; D not resolved. CDR3 length equals 14 residues. The germline CDR1 and CDR2 sequences are MGHRA and YSYEKL. The V gene lost 7 bases and the J gene lost 0 bases, with 9 bases spanning the gap. The CDR3 DNA reads TGCGCCAGCAACGGGCTCCCGAACACCGGGGAGCTGTTTTTT. Translated, it gives CASNGLPNTGELFF.

Only a few counts were recorded for this clonotype. V is TRBV5-1 and J is TRBJ1-5; D is ambiguous. Trimming cost V 3 bases and J 11 bases, with 6 bases left between them. Germline CDR1 and CDR2: SGHRS and YFSETQ. The CDR3 has 10 amino acids. CDR3 bases: TGCGCCAGCAGCTCCGAGACCCAGCATTTT. Protein sequence: CASSSETQHF.

This chain joins TRBV7-9 and TRBJ2-7; the D call may be TRBD1 or TRBD2 (7 bases each). Per the germline V gene, CDR1 is SEHNR and CDR2 is FQNEAQ (reference sequence). V lost 5 bases and J lost 7, with 24 bases in between. This CDR3 has 16 residues. The CDR3 DNA is TGTGCCAGCAGCGTGTCCCGGGACAGCTGGGGGGGAGAGCAGTACTTC. It yields the protein CASSVSRDSWGGEQYF. Based on the CDR3 plus reference TRBV7-9 and TRBJ2-7, the full variable domain is DTGVSQNPRHKITKRGQNVTFRCDPISEHNRLYWYRQTLGQGPEFLTYFQNEAQLEKSRLLSDRFSAERPKGSFSTLEIQRTEQGDSAMYLCASSVSRDSWGGEQYFGPGTRLTVT.

This clonotype was recorded many times. The genes are TRBV6-1 and TRBJ2-4; 7 nucleotides line up with TRBD2. This CDR3 has 17 residues. V was pared by 6 bases and J by 0 bases, with 11 bases of the junction left unmatched. CDR1 is MNHNS, CDR2 SASEGT, per germline. The CDR3 DNA reads TGTGCCAGCAGACCACAACCGGGACTACTAGCCAAAAACATTCAGTACTTC. Protein sequence: CASRPQPGLLAKNIQYF.

V is TRBV27 and J is TRBJ2-3; 14 nucleotides align to TRBD2. The germline gives CDR1 MNHEY, CDR2 SMNVEV (reference sequence). Losses at the gene ends were 3 bases for V and 2 bases for J; bases not matched to a gene: 7. The CDR3 loop spans 18 amino acids. The CDR3 sequence: CASSLVRLAGGPTDTQYF. For the CDR3, the DNA is TGTGCCAGCAGTTTGGTTCGACTAGCGGGAGGGCCCACAGATACGCAGTATTTT.

The chain recombines TRBV7-2 with TRBJ1-2; tentative D call: TRBD1 (6 bases). Deletions cut 2 bases from V and 4 bases from J, with 11 bases between. Germline assignment: CDR1 SGHTA and CDR2 FQGNSA. The CDR3 is 14 amino acids. The CDR3 spells CASSLIPGVYGYTF. In DNA, the CDR3 is TGTGCCAGCAGCTTAATCCCAGGGGTCTATGGCTACACCTTC.

J is TRBJ2-1 and V is TRBV5-1; 7 bases align to TRBD1. From germline, CDR1 is SGHRS and CDR2 YFSETQ. There are 13 residues in the CDR3. With V trimmed by 3 bases and J by 7 bases, 4 bases remained unmatched. The CDR3 DNA sequence: TGCGCCAGCAGCTGGGACAGCTGGAATGAGCAGTTCTTC. Residues: CASSWDSWNEQFF.

As to this clonotype: The junction departs from germline at one end; a sequencing error may be responsible. The chain carries TRBV7-9 and TRBJ1-2; D is perhaps TRBD1 (6 bases). This CDR3 comprises 14 residues. The germline V gene encodes CDR1 SEHNR and CDR2 FQNEAQ (reference sequence). The CDR3 sequence: CAGSSRGITGGYTF. CDR3 sequence (DNA): TGTGCCGGCAGCTCCAGGGGAATTACAGGCGGCTACACCTTC.

In its sample, this clonotype was seen a few times. This rearrangement joins TRBV6-4 to TRBJ2-1; TRBD2 aligns across 8 bases. The CDR3 is made up of 16 amino acids. Germline V gene sequence: CDR1 MRHNA, CDR2 SNTAGT. Trimming took 3 bases from V and 4 from J; bases not matched to a gene: 8. The CDR3: CASSESSGSGYNEQFF. For the CDR3, the DNA is TGTGCCAGCAGTGAATCAAGCGGGAGTGGGTACAATGAGCAGTTCTTC.